The T cell receptor (beta chain) under discussion was sequenced for a study of vaccination effects on CD4 cells after COVID-19. Overall study: Two-dose BNT162b2 or mRNA-1273 vaccination was given to participants.

Before any sequencing was done, the ViraFEST assay used viral peptide pools to expand antigen-specific CD4+ T cells. Following a roughly 9-day culture, CD4+ T cells were purified. Among the vaccine recipients, none had a prior SARS-CoV-2 infection, and nucleocapsid antibodies were negative. Culturing of a few million PBMC per well took place with roughly 9.4 IU/ml IL-2 and about 9.3 ug/ml peptides. On day 3 and again on day 7, half the medium was replaced with IL-2 medium. Generated by immunoSEQ multiplex PCR, the TCRdb table keeps only in-frame clones and is missing some. The table has about 34,000 clones, around 73% seen once. With respect to this clone: The antigen remains undetermined.

The V gene end was trimmed by 0 bases and the J gene end by 2 bases; junction bases not matched to a gene: 8. CDR1 SGDLS and CDR2 YYNGEE come from the germline V gene. CDR3 length: 17 residues. The receptor's source is a human donor who received a COVID-19 vaccine. The V gene is TRBV9, the J gene TRBJ1-5, with 7 positions matching TRBD1. This sample comprised CD4+ T cells from PBMCs cultured with HCoV-OC43 spike peptides, obtained before COVID-19 vaccination. As for subset: HCoV-OC43 spike overlapping peptide pool stimulation. This CDR3 reads CASSVGGGQGGNQPQHF. CDR3 DNA sequence: TGTGCCAGCAGCGTAGGGGGGGGCCAGGGGGGCAATCAGCCCCAGCATTTT.